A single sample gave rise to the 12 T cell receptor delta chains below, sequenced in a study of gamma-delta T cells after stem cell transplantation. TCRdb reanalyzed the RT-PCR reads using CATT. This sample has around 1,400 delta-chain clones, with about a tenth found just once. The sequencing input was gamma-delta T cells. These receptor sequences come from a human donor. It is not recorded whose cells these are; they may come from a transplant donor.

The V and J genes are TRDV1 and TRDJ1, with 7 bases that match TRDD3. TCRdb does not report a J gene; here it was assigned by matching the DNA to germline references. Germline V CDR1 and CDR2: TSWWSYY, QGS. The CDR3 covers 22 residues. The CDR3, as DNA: TGTGCCCCCTACCATCATCACGAAATGGGGGACAAGCGCCCTATGTACACCGATAAACTCATCTTT. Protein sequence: CAPYHHHEMGDKRPMYTDKLIF.

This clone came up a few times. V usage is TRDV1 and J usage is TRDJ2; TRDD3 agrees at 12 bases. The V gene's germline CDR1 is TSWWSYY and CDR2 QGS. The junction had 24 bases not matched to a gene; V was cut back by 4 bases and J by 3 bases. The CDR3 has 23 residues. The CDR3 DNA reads TGTGCTCTTGGGGGACTTCTCCCGCCGAACGTACTGGGGGATACAGGGGTGACAGCACAACTCTTCTTT. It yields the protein CALGGLLPPNVLGDTGVTAQLFF.

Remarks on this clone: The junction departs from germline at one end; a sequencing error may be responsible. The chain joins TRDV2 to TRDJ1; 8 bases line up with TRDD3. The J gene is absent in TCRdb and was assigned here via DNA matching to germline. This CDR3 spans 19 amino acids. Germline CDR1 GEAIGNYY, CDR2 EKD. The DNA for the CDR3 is TGCGCCTGTGACACCGGAAGGGGGGATAGGAGGGCGTACACCGATAAACTCATCTTT. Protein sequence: CACDTGRGDRRAYTDKLIF.

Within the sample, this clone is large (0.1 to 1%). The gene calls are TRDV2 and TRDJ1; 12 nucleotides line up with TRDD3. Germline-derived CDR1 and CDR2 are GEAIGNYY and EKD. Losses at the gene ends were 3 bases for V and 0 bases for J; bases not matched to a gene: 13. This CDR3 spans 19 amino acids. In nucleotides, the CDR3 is TGTGCCTGTGACGGACTACTGGGGGATACCGCAGCGAACACCGATAAACTCATCTTT. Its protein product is CACDGLLGDTAANTDKLIF.

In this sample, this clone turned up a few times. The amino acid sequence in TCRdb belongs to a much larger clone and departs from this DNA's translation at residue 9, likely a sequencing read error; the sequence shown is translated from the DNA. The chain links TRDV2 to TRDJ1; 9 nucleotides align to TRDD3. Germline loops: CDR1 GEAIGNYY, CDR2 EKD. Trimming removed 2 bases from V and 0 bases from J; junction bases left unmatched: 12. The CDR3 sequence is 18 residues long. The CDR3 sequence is CACDIVGDMRSYTDKLIF. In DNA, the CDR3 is TGTGCCTGTGACATAGTGGGGGATATGCGATCTTACACCGATAAACTCATCTTT.

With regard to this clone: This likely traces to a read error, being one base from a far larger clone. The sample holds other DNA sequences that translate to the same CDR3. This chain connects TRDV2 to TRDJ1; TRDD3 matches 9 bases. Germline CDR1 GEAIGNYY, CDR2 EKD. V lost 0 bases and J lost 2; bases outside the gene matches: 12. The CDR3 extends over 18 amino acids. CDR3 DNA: TGTGCCTGTGACACCCTAAAATTACTAGGGGATACGACCGATAAACTCATCTTT. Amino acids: CACDTLKLLGDTTDKLIF.

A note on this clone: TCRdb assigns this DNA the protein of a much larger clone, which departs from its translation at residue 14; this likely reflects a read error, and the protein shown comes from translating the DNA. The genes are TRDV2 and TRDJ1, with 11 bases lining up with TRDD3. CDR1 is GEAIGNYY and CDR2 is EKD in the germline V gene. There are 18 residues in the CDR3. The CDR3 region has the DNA TGTGCCTGTGACATAGTGGGGGATACGCGATCTTACACCGGTAAACTCATCTTT. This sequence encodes CACDIVGDTRSYTGKLIF.

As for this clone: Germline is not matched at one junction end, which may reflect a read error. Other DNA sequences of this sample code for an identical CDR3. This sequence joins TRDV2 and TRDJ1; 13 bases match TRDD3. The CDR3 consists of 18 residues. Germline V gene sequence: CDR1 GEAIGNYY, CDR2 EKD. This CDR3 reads CACDTVLLGDTGTDKLIF. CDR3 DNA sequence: TGTGCCTGCGACACCGTCCTACTGGGGGATACGGGGACCGATAAACTCATCTTT.

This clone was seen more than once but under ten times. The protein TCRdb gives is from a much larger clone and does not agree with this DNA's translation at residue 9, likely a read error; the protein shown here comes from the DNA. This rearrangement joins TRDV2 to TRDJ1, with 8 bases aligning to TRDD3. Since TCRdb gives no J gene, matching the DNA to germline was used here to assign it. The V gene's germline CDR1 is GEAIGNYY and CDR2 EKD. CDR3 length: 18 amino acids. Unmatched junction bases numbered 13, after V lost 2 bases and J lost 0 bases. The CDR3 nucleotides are TGTGCCTGTGACAGAGGGGGGGATATGCGATCTTACACCGATAAACTCATCTTT. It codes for CACDRGGDMRSYTDKLIF.

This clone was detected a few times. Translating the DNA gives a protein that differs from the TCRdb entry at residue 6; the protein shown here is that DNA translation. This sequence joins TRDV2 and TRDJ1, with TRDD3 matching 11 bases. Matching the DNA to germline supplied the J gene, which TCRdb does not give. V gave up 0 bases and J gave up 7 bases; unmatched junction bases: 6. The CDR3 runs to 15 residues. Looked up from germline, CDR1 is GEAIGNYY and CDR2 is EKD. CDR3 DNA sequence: TGTGCCTGTGACACCGGTGGGGGATACGCCGCTAAACTCATCTTT. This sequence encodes CACDTGGGYAAKLIF.

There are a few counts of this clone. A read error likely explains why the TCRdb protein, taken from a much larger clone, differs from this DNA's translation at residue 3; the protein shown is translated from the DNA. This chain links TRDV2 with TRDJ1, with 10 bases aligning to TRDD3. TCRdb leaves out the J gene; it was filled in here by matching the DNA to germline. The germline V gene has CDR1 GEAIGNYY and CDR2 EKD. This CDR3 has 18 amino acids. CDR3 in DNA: TGTGCCTATGACAGAGGGGGGGATACGCGATCTTACACCGATAAACTCATCTTT. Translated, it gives CAYDRGGDTRSYTDKLIF.

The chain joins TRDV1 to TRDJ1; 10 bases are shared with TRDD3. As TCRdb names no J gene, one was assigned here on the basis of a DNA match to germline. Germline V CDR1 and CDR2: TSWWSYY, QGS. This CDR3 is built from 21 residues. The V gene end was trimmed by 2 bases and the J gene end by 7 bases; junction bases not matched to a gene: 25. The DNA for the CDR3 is TGTGCTCTTGGGGAAATTTCCTACACCCTCCTACGGGGGGATACGAGGGGTAAACTCATCTTT. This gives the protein CALGEISYTLLRGDTRGKLIF.